Below are 27 T cell receptor beta chains sequenced from a single sample in a study of blood T cells in healthy people across ages. Through a sample-barcoded 5' primer and a J-beta primer mix, a second PCR was run for 7 to 11 cycles. TCRdb fed the 5' RACE reads into MiXCR, producing one record per CDR3 protein. This sample has 800,000 or so distinct CDR3 sequences, with 60% to 80% found just once. Sequenced: blood. Receptors were obtained from a man between 25 and 39 years old in good health.

V usage is TRBV6-2 or TRBV6-3 and J usage is TRBJ2-7, with D possibly being TRBD1 (5 bases). The J call may be wrong; the DNA end is better matched by TRBJ2-5. The length of the CDR3 is 14 residues. Germline V lookup: CDR1 MNHEY, CDR2 SVGEGT. Written as DNA, the CDR3 is TGTGCCAGCAGTTTACGACAGTCGATGGAGACCCAGTACTTC. Its protein is CASSLRQSMETQYF.

This chain connects TRBV9 to TRBJ1-1, with no clear D. V was cut by 3 bases and J by 4 bases, with 7 bases left in between. In germline, CDR1 is SGDLS, CDR2 YYNGEE. This CDR3 spans 12 amino acids. The CDR3 region has the DNA TGTGCCAGCAGCGGCGCTGGCACTGAAGCTTTCTTT. Translation gives CASSGAGTEAFF.

This sequence joins TRBV10-3 and TRBJ2-7; D is ambiguous. This CDR3 comprises 12 residues. The germline V gene has CDR1 ENHRY and CDR2 SYGVKD. V was pared by 3 bases and J by 1 base, with 4 bases between. Written as DNA, the CDR3 is TGTGCCATCAGTGACAGTTCCTACGAGCAGTACTTC. This encodes CAISDSSYEQYF.

The chain uses TRBV3-1 and TRBJ2-6; no definite D call. The CDR3 contains 17 residues. CDR1 LGHDT and CDR2 YNNKEL come from the germline V gene (reference sequence). V shed 0 bases and J shed 0 bases, with 9 bases lying between them. DNA of the CDR3: TGTGCCAGCAGCCAAGAACAACTACTCTCTGGGGCCAACGTCCTGACTTTC. Translating gives CASSQEQLLSGANVLTF.

The CDR3 protein is CASSVGGSSYNEQYF. The CDR3 region has the DNA TGTGCCAGCAGCGTAGGGGGGAGCTCCTACAATGAGCAGTACTTC. This rearrangement joins TRBV9 to TRBJ2-1; possibly TRBD1 or TRBD2 for D (5 bases each). The J call may be in error: the DNA end matches TRBJ2-7 better. Germline CDR1 and CDR2: SGDLS and YYNGEE. This CDR3 is 15 amino acids long.

This clonotype turned up a few times. This chain links TRBV20-1 with TRBJ2-7, with TRBD2 matching 7 bases. This CDR3 region has 15 residues. Trimming cost V 4 bases and J 2 bases; bases outside gene matches: 11. From germline, CDR1 is DFQATT and CDR2 SNEGSKA (reference sequence). DNA of the CDR3: TGCAGTGCTACCACGCTAGCGGCGTTTCCCTACGAGCAGTACTTC. As protein: CSATTLAAFPYEQYF.

The chain has TRBV9 and TRBJ2-7; possible D gene TRBD2, 5 bases. Trimming pared 3 bases from V and 2 bases from J, leaving 9 bases between. The germline V gene has CDR1 SGDLS and CDR2 YYNGEE. The CDR3 is 13 amino acids. The CDR3 DNA sequence: TGTGCCAGCAGCGGTGGGAGTCCCTACGAGCAGTACTTC. It translates to CASSGGSPYEQYF.

The CDR3 nucleotides are TGTGCCAGCAGTTTAGCAGGGGGGCCCCAGCATTTT. As protein: CASSLAGGPQHF. The chain joins TRBV12-3 or TRBV12-4 to TRBJ1-5; the D gene is possibly TRBD1 (6 bases). Trimming pared 0 bases from V and 9 bases from J, leaving 6 bases between. This CDR3 has 12 residues.

This clonotype was counted at least ten times. This rearrangement joins TRBV13 to TRBJ2-3, with 7 bases fitting TRBD2. The germline V gene has CDR1 PRHDT and CDR2 FYEKMQ (reference sequence). V lost 4 bases, J lost 9 bases, and 10 bases stayed unmatched. CDR3 length: 14 residues. In DNA form, the CDR3 reads TGTGCCAGCAGCTACGGTGGGGAGGGGAGAACGCAGTATTTT. Amino acid sequence: CASSYGGEGRTQYF.

The CDR3 DNA sequence: TGTGCCAGCAGTACCCCTTTTCGGGACAGATTTATCAATCAGCCCCAGCATTTT. Translation gives CASSTPFRDRFINQPQHF. The V call is TRBV6-1, the J call TRBJ1-5; the match to TRBD1 covers 7 bases. V dropped 5 bases and J dropped 3; count of bases not matched to a gene: 16. CDR3 length: 18 residues. CDR1 MNHNS and CDR2 SASEGT come from the germline V gene.

This chain connects TRBV28 to TRBJ2-1; the match to TRBD2 covers 7 bases. Germline V gene sequence: CDR1 MDHEN, CDR2 SYDVKM. CDR3 length equals 15 residues. Germline trimming cut 6 bases from V and 3 bases from J; bases unmatched to any gene: 8. The CDR3 sequence is CASSLPRTSYNEQFF. The CDR3 region has the DNA TGTGCCAGCAGCCTCCCCCGGACTAGCTACAATGAGCAGTTCTTC.

J is TRBJ2-3 and V is TRBV6-2 or TRBV6-3; 9 bases are a match to TRBD2. The CDR3 extends over 16 amino acids. Germline CDR1 MNHEY, CDR2 SVGEGT. V shed 5 bases, J shed 4 bases, and the junction held 10 bases outside the gene matches. The CDR3 region is CASSPGTSSRPDTQYF. The DNA for the CDR3 is TGTGCCAGCAGTCCCGGGACTAGCAGCCGCCCAGATACGCAGTATTTT.

The V gene is TRBV12-3 or TRBV12-4, the J gene TRBJ2-1, with 14 bases matching TRBD2. V trimming: 5 bases; J trimming: 0 bases; junction bases outside the gene matches: 6. This CDR3 comprises 18 residues. The CDR3 here is CASSRGLAGASSYNEQFF. In DNA form, the CDR3 reads TGTGCCAGCAGTCGGGGACTAGCGGGGGCCAGCTCCTACAATGAGCAGTTCTTC.

CDR3 DNA: TGTGCCAGCAGTTTTCAGCGGGCGCACAATGAGCAGTTCTTC. It encodes CASSFQRAHNEQFF. The V gene is TRBV6-2 or TRBV6-3, the J gene TRBJ2-1, with D perhaps TRBD2 (6 bases). Looked up from germline, CDR1 is MNHEY and CDR2 is SVGEGT. The length of the CDR3 is 14 residues. Trimming took 4 bases from V and 5 from J, leaving 12 bases between them.

This clonotype was seen only once. The rearrangement links TRBV5-6 to TRBJ2-1; D is undetermined. Germline V gene sequence: CDR1 SGHDT, CDR2 YYEEEE. This CDR3 spans 11 amino acids. With 1 base removed from V and 14 bases from J, the gap between germline ends came to 10 bases. CDR3 in amino acids: CASSLHTAKFF. Written as DNA, the CDR3 is TGTGCCAGCAGCTTGCACACCGCGAAGTTCTTC.

The V gene is TRBV6-5, the J gene TRBJ2-3; TRBD2 matches 12 bases. The CDR3 is 14 amino acids. Germline V CDR1 and CDR2: MNHEY, SVGAGI. V gave up 6 bases and J gave up 11 bases; unmatched junction bases: 9. As DNA, the CDR3 is TGTGCCAGCAGCACCGGGACTAGCGGGTTTATGCAGTATTTT. This translates into CASSTGTSGFMQYF.

The chain joins TRBV3-1 to TRBJ1-2; D uncertain. Per germline, CDR1 LGHDT and CDR2 YNNKEL (reference sequence). The CDR3 contains 14 residues. Trimming stripped 3 bases from V and 8 bases from J, with 16 bases between. This CDR3 is CASSHDPLPGGYTF. The CDR3 bases are TGTGCCAGCAGCCACGACCCCCTCCCGGGCGGCTACACCTTC.

The sample holds one count of this clonotype. The chain is built from TRBV9 and TRBJ2-3, with TRBD1 as a possible D gene (6 bases). The germline CDR1 and CDR2 sequences are SGDLS and YYNGEE. This CDR3 is built from 16 residues. Trimming stripped 3 bases from V and 0 bases from J, with 14 bases between. The CDR3 protein is CASSAHRDISTDTQYF. The DNA of the CDR3 is TGTGCCAGCAGCGCACACCGGGACATCAGCACAGATACGCAGTATTTT.

This rearrangement joins TRBV6-5 to TRBJ1-4; no reliable D call. CDR3 length equals 15 residues. The germline V and J ends were trimmed by 5 bases and 3 bases, with 13 bases remaining between them. Germline CDR1 is MNHEY and CDR2 is SVGAGI. The CDR3 reads CASSIQARANEKLFF. The CDR3 bases are TGTGCCAGCAGTATCCAGGCGCGGGCTAATGAAAAACTGTTTTTT.

This clonotype was seen a handful of times. J is TRBJ2-1 and V is TRBV29-1; D remains ambiguous. From germline, CDR1 is SQVTM and CDR2 ANQGSEA. The CDR3 consists of 12 residues. V was trimmed by 8 bases and J by 3 bases, leaving 11 bases between them. The CDR3 nucleotides are TGCAGCACACGGCAGGTCTACAATGAGCAGTTCTTC. This sequence encodes CSTRQVYNEQFF.

This clonotype was observed a handful of times. The chain uses TRBV7-3 and TRBJ2-1; D not certain. V lost 5 bases and J 0 bases, leaving 29 bases between the germline ends. The germline V gene encodes CDR1 SGHTA and CDR2 FQGTGA. There are 21 residues in the CDR3. The CDR3 sequence is CASSRPRRNQTRASSYNEQFF. The CDR3 DNA reads as TGTGCCAGCAGCCGGCCCCGAAGGAACCAAACGCGTGCGAGCTCCTACAATGAGCAGTTCTTC.

This rearrangement joins TRBV5-1 to TRBJ2-7, with unresolved D. CDR1 and CDR2 (germline): SGHRS, YFSETQ. The V and J ends lost 0 bases and 4 bases respectively, with 8 bases between them. This CDR3 is built from 13 residues. In nucleotides, the CDR3 is TGCGCCAGCAGCTTGGACACCCGATACGAGCAGTACTTC. Its translation: CASSLDTRYEQYF.

The chain is built from TRBV4-3 and TRBJ1-4; 10 bases map to TRBD1. The CDR3 contains 18 residues. The V and J ends lost 0 bases and 4 bases, in that order; junction bases with no gene match: 8. Germline CDR1 is LGHNA and CDR2 is YSLEER. CDR3 loop: CASSQDPRQGAGNEKLFF. CDR3 DNA sequence: TGCGCCAGCAGCCAAGATCCGCGACAGGGGGCCGGTAATGAAAAACTGTTTTTT.

This clonotype was recorded a few times. A much larger clone is a single base away; this may be a read error. This chain links TRBV7-3 with TRBJ2-6; D unresolved. V lost 4 bases and J lost 0, with 4 bases in between. This CDR3 comprises 14 residues. Germline-derived CDR1 and CDR2 are SGHTA and FQGTGA. The CDR3 bases are TGTGCCAGCAGCTCAAACTCTGGGGCCAACGTCCTGACTTTC. This sequence encodes CASSSNSGANVLTF.

This clonotype has at least ten counts. The CDR3 region has the DNA TGTGCCTGGAGTGCCCCGGGACAGGGGGCTGTCGGCTACACCTTC. Its protein is CAWSAPGQGAVGYTF. V is TRBV30 and J is TRBJ1-2; 12 positions match TRBD1. The trim removed 1 base at V and 8 bases at J, leaving 8 bases unmatched. The length of the CDR3 is 15 residues. Per germline, CDR1 GTSNPN and CDR2 SVGIG (reference sequence).

This chain links TRBV29-1 with TRBJ2-4; D tentatively fits TRBD1 or TRBD2 (6 bases each). This CDR3 is 14 amino acids long. Deletions cut 7 bases from V and 13 bases from J, with 26 bases between. The germline V gene has CDR1 SQVTM and CDR2 ANQGSEA. The CDR3 spells CSAVGKGGVRQQYF. CDR3 DNA sequence: TGCAGCGCCGTGGGTAAGGGGGGAGTTCGGCAGCAGTACTTC. The whole variable domain, remainder taken from reference TRBV29-1 and TRBJ2-4, is SAVISQKPSRDICQRGTSLTIQCQVDSQVTMMFWYRQQPGQSLTLIATANQGSEATYESGFVIDKFPISRPNLTFSTLTVSNMSPEDSSIYLCSAVGKGGVRQQYFGAGTRLSVL.

The V and J genes are TRBV14 and TRBJ1-6, with TRBD1 matching over 9 bases. CDR3 length equals 14 residues. Looked up from germline, CDR1 is SGHDN and CDR2 is FVKESK. V lost 10 bases and J lost 10; bases outside the gene matches: 11. CDR3 residues: CANPPDRGGSPLHF. As DNA, the CDR3 is TGTGCCAACCCGCCGGACAGGGGCGGATCACCCCTCCACTTT.